These 18 T cell receptor beta chains came from one sample sequenced in a study of blood T cell repertoires in COVID-19. Produced via immunoSEQ multiplex PCR; TCRdb's table is partial and in-frame only. The sample has 150,000 to 200,000 clones, 86% seen once; the top ten hold approximately 10%. Sequenced sample: peripheral blood. Receptors originate from a woman in her sixties or seventies with COVID-19, enrolled during active disease.

This rearrangement joins TRBV15 to TRBJ2-5; D might be TRBD2 (6 bases). The CDR3 extends over 18 amino acids. Germline lookup yields CDR1 LNHNV and CDR2 YYDKDF (reference sequence). The V and J ends lost 3 bases and 4 bases respectively, with 24 bases between them. The CDR3 DNA is TGTGCCACCAGCAGGAGGCGGATGACTAGGTTCACCGGAGAGACCCAGTACTTC. Protein: CATSRRRMTRFTGETQYF.

The J gene is TRBJ2-7, the V gene TRBV4-1; tentatively, D is TRBD1 (5 bases). V was shortened by 2 bases and J by 3 bases, with 14 bases between the two germline ends. The CDR3 consists of 15 residues. Germline assignment: CDR1 MGHRA and CDR2 YSYEKL. Here the CDR3 DNA reads TGCGCCAGCAGCCAACAGTCCGACAGTTTCTACGAGCAGTACTTC. Residues: CASSQQSDSFYEQYF.

The V and J genes are TRBV18 and TRBJ2-5; 12 bases line up with TRBD1. This CDR3 contains 15 residues. V shed 3 bases and J 4 bases; nucleotides not matched to a gene: 3. Germline V gene data show CDR1 as KGHSH and CDR2 as LQKENI. The CDR3 DNA follows: TGTGCCAGCTCACCCGGGACAGGGGGCGGAGAGACCCAGTACTTC. It translates to CASSPGTGGGETQYF.

The rearrangement uses TRBV7-8 and TRBJ2-2, with a weak D call TRBD1 (6 bases). There are 14 residues in the CDR3. Germline assignment: CDR1 SGHVS and CDR2 FQNEAQ. V shed 3 bases and J shed 4 bases, with 9 bases lying between them. CDR3 residues: CASSLDRGTGELFF. CDR3 in DNA: TGTGCCAGCAGCTTGGACAGAGGCACCGGGGAGCTGTTTTTT.

The chain joins TRBV27 to TRBJ2-7; D remains unclear. The CDR3 is made up of 15 amino acids. V was cut by 7 bases and J by 2 bases, with 18 bases left in between. Germline V gene data show CDR1 as MNHEY and CDR2 as SMNVEV (reference sequence). As DNA, the CDR3 is TGTGCCAGCACTATGACGGTGGGCTCCGCCTACGAGCAGTACTTC. Its translation is CASTMTVGSAYEQYF.

The chain carries TRBV11-3 and TRBJ1-1; 9 nucleotides agree with TRBD1. CDR3 size: 14 residues. The V gene end was trimmed by 5 bases and the J gene end by 5 bases; junction bases not matched to a gene: 6. The germline gives CDR1 SGHNT, CDR2 YENEEA. As DNA, the CDR3 is TGTGCCAGCAGCCAGGACAGGGGACGGACTGAAGCTTTCTTT. Translating it yields CASSQDRGRTEAFF. Based on the CDR3 plus reference TRBV11-3 and TRBJ1-1, the full variable domain is EAGVVQSPRYKIIEKKQPVAFWCNPISGHNTLYWYLQNLGQGPELLIRYENEEAVDDSQLPKDRFSAERLKGVDSTLKIQPAELGDSAVYLCASSQDRGRTEAFFGQGTRLTVV.

V usage is TRBV19 and J usage is TRBJ1-2, with a possible D match to TRBD1 (6 bases). CDR1 LNHDA and CDR2 SQIVND come from the germline V gene (reference sequence). V was cut by 5 bases and J by 2 bases, with 12 bases left in between. The CDR3 runs 14 residues. CDR3 nucleotides: TGTGCCAGTAGTTACGAGGGGGGGAACTATGGCTACACCTTC. As protein: CASSYEGGNYGYTF.

The CDR3 is CASSFGTGVYEQYF. CDR3 DNA sequence: TGTGCCAGCAGCTTTGGGACAGGAGTCTACGAGCAGTACTTC. The chain is built from TRBV5-6 and TRBJ2-7; 8 bases are shared with TRBD1. The junction had 4 bases not matched to a gene; V was cut back by 2 bases and J by 3 bases. Germline assignment: CDR1 SGHDT and CDR2 YYEEEE. There are 14 residues in the CDR3.

This clone was picked up a small number of times. The chain combines TRBV3-1 (or the pseudogene TRBV3-2) with TRBJ1-1; 7 nucleotides align to TRBD1. This CDR3 spans 12 amino acids. The J segment lost 5 bases and the V segment lost 8 bases, leaving 5 bases of the junction unmatched. The germline CDR1 and CDR2 sequences are LGHDT and YNNKEL (reference sequence). DNA of the CDR3: TGTGCCAGCGGAACAGGGGTTACTGAAGCTTTCTTT. Encoded protein: CASGTGVTEAFF.

The chain recombines TRBV25-1 with TRBJ2-3; TRBD1 matches 8 bases. The CDR3 sequence is 15 residues long. The germline V gene encodes CDR1 MGHDK and CDR2 SYGVNS. The junction had 5 bases not matched to a gene; V was cut back by 5 bases and J by 1 base. This chain's CDR3 is CASSTWTGRTDTQYF. As DNA, the CDR3 is TGTGCCAGCAGTACCTGGACAGGGCGCACAGATACGCAGTATTTT. The full variable domain, completed using reference TRBV25-1 and TRBJ2-3, is EADIYQTPRYLVIGTGKKITLECSQTMGHDKMYWYQQDPGMELHLIHYSYGVNSTEKGDLSSESTVSRIRTEHFPLTLESARPSHTSQYLCASSTWTGRTDTQYFGPGTRLTVL.

V is TRBV9 and J is TRBJ1-3; D is unclear. Trimming shortened V by 2 bases and J by 0 bases, and 6 bases separated the two germline ends. Per germline, CDR1 SGDLS and CDR2 YYNGEE. There are 14 residues in the CDR3. The CDR3 protein is CASSVGASGNTIYF. The CDR3 DNA reads as TGTGCCAGCAGCGTCGGAGCCTCTGGAAACACCATATATTTT.

The gene calls are TRBV2 and TRBJ1-1, with D unclear. In germline, CDR1 is SNHLY, CDR2 FYNNEI. This CDR3 contains 11 residues. The V and J ends lost 4 bases and 6 bases respectively, with 6 bases between them. DNA of the CDR3: TGTGCCAGCAGTGTACTATCTGAAGCTTTCTTT. Protein product: CASSVLSEAFF.

This chain uses TRBV7-2 with TRBJ1-6; tentatively, D is TRBD1 (5 bases). Trimming removed 5 bases at V and 0 bases at J, with 11 bases between. The CDR3 is made up of 16 amino acids. Germline V gene sequence: CDR1 SGHTA, CDR2 FQGNSA. CDR3 region: CASSLGGSSYNSPLHF. DNA for the CDR3: TGTGCCAGCAGCCTCGGGGGGAGCTCCTATAATTCACCCCTCCACTTT.

This clone was seen only a few times. The chain couples TRBV30 to TRBJ1-5, with 9 bases matching TRBD1. The V and J ends lost 1 base and 9 bases, in that order; junction bases with no gene match: 10. The CDR3 extends over 15 amino acids. Germline CDR1 GTSNPN, CDR2 SVGIG (reference sequence). The CDR3 coding sequence is TGTGCCTGGAGTGAACTACAGGGGGCGCGGGCGCCCCAGCATTTT. This sequence encodes CAWSELQGARAPQHF.

The chain joins TRBV19 to TRBJ1-5; 8 nucleotides align to TRBD1. The CDR3 extends over 12 amino acids. CDR1 and CDR2 from the germline V gene are LNHDA and SQIVND (reference sequence). Trimming cost V 9 bases and J 5 bases; bases outside gene matches: 3. Here the CDR3 reads CASDRGYQPQHF. In DNA form, the CDR3 reads TGTGCCAGCGACAGGGGATATCAGCCCCAGCATTTT.

This sequence joins TRBV7-2 and TRBJ2-7; 7 bases match TRBD1. V gave up 4 bases and J gave up 1 base; unmatched junction bases: 10. CDR3 length: 16 amino acids. CDR1 and CDR2 (germline): SGHTA, FQGNSA. In DNA, the CDR3 is TGTGCCAGCAGCTCGACGACAGGGAACCTTTCCTACGAGCAGTACTTC. This codes for CASSSTTGNLSYEQYF.

This chain joins TRBV12-5 and TRBJ1-4, with D unclear. V was cut by 5 bases and J by 7 bases, with 5 bases left in between. CDR1 and CDR2 from the germline V gene are LGHNT and FRNRAP. The CDR3 length is 11 residues. CDR3 sequence: CASGRAEKLFF. CDR3 in DNA: TGTGCTAGTGGTCGAGCTGAAAAACTGTTTTTT.

This chain links TRBV29-1 with TRBJ2-6; 7 positions agree with TRBD2. CDR1 is SQVTM and CDR2 is ANQGSEA in the germline V gene. V trimming: 2 bases; J trimming: 1 base; junction bases outside the gene matches: 14. The CDR3 contains 19 residues. For the CDR3, the DNA is TGCAGCGTTGAAATAGCGGGCAGCCAAACCACTTCTGGGGCCAACGTCCTGACTTTC. It codes for CSVEIAGSQTTSGANVLTF.